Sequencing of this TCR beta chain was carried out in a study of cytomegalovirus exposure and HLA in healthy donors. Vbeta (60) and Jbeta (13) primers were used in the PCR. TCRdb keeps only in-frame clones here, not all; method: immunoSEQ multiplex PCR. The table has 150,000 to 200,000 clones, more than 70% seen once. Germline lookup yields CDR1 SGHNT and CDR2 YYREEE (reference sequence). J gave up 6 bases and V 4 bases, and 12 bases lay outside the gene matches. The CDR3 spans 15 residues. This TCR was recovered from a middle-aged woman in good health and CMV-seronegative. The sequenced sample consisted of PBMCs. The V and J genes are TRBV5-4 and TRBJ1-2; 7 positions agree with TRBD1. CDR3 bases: TGTGCCAGCAGCCCTGTCCCCGACAGGGTCAATGGCTACACCTTC. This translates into CASSPVPDRVNGYTF.